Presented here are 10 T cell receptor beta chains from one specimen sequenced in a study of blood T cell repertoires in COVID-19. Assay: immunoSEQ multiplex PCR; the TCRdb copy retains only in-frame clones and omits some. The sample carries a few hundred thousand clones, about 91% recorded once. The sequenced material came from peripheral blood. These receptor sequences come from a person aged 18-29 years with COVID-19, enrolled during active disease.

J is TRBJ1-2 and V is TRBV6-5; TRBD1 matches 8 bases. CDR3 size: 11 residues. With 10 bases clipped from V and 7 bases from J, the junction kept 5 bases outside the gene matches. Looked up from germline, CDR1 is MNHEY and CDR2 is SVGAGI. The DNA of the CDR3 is TGTGCCACTCAGGGGGCGGGTGGCTACACCTTC. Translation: CATQGAGGYTF.

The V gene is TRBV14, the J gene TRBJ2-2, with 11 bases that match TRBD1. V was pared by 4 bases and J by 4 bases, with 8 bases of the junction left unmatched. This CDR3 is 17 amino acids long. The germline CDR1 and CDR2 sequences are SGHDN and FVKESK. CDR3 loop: CASSLNTGTGGTGELFF. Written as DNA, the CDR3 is TGTGCCAGCAGCCTCAACACCGGGACAGGGGGCACCGGGGAGCTGTTTTTT. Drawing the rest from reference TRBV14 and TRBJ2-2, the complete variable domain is EAGVTQFPSHSVIEKGQTVTLRCDPISGHDNLYWYRRVMGKEIKFLLHFVKESKQDESGMPNNRFLAERTGGTYSTLKVQPAELEDSGVYFCASSLNTGTGGTGELFFGEGSRLTVL.

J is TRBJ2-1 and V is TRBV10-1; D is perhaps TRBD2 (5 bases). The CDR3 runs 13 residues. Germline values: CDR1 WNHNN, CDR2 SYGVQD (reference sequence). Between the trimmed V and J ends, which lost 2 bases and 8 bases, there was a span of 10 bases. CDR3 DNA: TGCGCCAGCAGTGAGGGGCATAGCGATGAGCAGTTCTTC. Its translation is CASSEGHSDEQFF.

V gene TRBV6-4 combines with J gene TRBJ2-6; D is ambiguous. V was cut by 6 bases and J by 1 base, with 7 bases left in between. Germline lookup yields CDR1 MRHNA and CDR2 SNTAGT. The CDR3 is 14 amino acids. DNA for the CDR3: TGTGCCAGCAGCCCTAATTCTGGGGCCAACGTCCTGACTTTC. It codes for CASSPNSGANVLTF.

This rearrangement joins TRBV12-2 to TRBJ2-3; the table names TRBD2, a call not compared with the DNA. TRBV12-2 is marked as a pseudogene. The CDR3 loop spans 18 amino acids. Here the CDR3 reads CASRLDHGLAGTTDTQYF. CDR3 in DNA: TGTGCAAGTCGCTTGGACCACGGACTAGCGGGAACGACAGATACGCAGTATTTT.

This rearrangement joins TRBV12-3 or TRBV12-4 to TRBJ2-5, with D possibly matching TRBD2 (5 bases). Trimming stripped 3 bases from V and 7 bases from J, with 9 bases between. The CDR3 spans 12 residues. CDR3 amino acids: CASSLLEGTQYF. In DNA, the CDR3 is TGTGCCAGCAGTTTGTTAGAGGGGACCCAGTACTTC.

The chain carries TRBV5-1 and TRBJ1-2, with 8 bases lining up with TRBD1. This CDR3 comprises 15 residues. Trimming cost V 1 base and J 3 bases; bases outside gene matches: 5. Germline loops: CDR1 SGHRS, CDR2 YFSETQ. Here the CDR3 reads CASSLLGQAHYGYTF. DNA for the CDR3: TGCGCCAGCAGCTTGTTGGGACAGGCTCACTATGGCTACACCTTC.

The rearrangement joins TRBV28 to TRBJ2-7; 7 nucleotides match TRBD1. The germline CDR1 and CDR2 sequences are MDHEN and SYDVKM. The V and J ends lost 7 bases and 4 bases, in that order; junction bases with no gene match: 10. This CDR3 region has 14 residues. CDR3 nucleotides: TGTGCCAGCATCACGAAGACAGGGTTATACGAGCAGTACTTC. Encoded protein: CASITKTGLYEQYF.

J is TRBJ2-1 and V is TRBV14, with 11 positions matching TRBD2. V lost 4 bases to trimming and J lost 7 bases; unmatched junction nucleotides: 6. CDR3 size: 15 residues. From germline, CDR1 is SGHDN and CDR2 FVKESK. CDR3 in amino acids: CASSPTSGRKNEQFF. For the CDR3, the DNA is TGTGCCAGCAGCCCTACTAGCGGGAGAAAGAATGAGCAGTTCTTC.

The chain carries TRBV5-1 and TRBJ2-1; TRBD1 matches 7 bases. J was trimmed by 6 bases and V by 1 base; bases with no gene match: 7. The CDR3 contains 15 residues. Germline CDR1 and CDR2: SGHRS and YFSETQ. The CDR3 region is CASSLYGNRGNEQFF. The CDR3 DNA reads TGCGCCAGCAGCTTGTACGGCAACAGGGGCAATGAGCAGTTCTTC.